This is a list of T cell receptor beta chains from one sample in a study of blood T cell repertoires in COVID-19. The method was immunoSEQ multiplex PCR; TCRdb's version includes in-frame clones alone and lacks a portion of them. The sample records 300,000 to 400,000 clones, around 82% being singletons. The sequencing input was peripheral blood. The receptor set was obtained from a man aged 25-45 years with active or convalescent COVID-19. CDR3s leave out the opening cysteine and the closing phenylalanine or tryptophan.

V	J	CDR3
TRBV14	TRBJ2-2	ASSHHHLAGGAGELF
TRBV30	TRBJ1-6	AWNKGASNSPLH
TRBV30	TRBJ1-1	AFGGGSRAF
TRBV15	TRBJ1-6	ATSREDRGGPLH
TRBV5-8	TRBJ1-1	ASSLKTGWEAF
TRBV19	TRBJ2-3	ASSEGTSGLTDTQY
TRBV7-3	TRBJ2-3	ASSLSLGGTDTQY
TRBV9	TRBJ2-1	ASSASLSGSSYNEQF
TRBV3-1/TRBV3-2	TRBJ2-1	ASSQGFGGAKNNEQF
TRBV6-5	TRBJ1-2	ASSPTTANYGYT
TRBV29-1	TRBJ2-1	SVLEGSAGGPYYEQF
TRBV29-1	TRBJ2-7	SVGRGSPYEQY
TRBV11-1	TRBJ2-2	ASSVDRANTGELF
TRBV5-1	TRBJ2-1	ASSLVAGGRDEQF
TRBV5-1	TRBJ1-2	ASSLSGQGHYGYT
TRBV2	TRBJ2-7	ASSERGTSLSEQY
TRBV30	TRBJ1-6	AWSPGQRNSPLH
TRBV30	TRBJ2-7	AWSLGQYYEQY
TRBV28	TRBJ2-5	ASSFSYRQETQY
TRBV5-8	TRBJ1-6	ASSPPTGNSYNSPLH
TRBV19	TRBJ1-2	ASRDTQGYGYT
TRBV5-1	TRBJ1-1	ASSLGQTSLNTEAF
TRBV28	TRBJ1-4	ASRPFFGDANEKLF
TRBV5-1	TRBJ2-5	ASSVGLAGGETQY
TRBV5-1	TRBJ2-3	ASSLSGVADTQY
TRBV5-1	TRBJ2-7	ASGGRTGSGEQY
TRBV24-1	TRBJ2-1	ATSDLRGNEQF
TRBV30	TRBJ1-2	AWEVAGDGYT
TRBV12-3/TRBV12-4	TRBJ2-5	ASSAGETQY
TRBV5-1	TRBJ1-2	ASSLDTKYGYT
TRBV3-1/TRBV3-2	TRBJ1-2	ASSQEAVSLFGYT
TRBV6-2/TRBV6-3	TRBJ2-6	ASSSLSTEPGANVLT
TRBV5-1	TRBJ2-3	ASSKAPKAGGPTSTDTQY
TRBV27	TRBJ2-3	ASSFMTGGTDTQY
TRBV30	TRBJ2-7	AWSAGGPIYEQY
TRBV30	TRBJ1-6	AWSVLGAGQTPLH
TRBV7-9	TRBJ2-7	ASTHFDRVYEQY
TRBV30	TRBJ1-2	AWSYRAYGYT
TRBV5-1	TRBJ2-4	ASSLGAGGAQY